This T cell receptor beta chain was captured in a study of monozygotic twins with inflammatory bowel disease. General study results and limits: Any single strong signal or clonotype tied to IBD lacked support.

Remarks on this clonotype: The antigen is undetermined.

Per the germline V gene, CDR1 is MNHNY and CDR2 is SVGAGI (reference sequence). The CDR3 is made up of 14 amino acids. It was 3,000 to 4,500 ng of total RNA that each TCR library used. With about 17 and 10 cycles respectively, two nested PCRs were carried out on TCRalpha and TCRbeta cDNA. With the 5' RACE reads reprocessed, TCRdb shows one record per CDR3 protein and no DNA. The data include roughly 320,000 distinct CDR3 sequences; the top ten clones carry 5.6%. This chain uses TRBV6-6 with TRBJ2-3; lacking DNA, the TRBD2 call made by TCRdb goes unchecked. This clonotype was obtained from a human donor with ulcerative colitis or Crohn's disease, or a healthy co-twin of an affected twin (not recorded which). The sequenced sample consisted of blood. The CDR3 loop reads CASTGTPPTDTQYF.